The 20 T cell receptor beta chains presented below share a single source sample, sequenced in a study of radiotherapy plus CTLA-4 blockade in lung cancer. TCRdb's table, derived via immunoSEQ multiplex PCR, lists solely in-frame clones and lacks some. The sample comprises some 32,000 clones, 75% to 85% of which are singletons, and 20% to 25% rests with the top ten. The sequenced sample was peripheral blood, obtained from a patient treated with radiotherapy plus ipilimumab. These receptors originate from a human donor with non-small cell lung cancer that progressed on radiotherapy plus ipilimumab.

The chain couples TRBV6-5 to TRBJ1-5; maybe TRBD1 (5 bases). The CDR3 runs 15 residues. V lost 5 bases and J lost 3, with 14 bases in between. Germline CDR1 is MNHEY and CDR2 is SVGAGI. CDR3 amino acids: CASSPGTGVNQPQHF. For the CDR3, the DNA is TGTGCCAGCAGTCCTGGGACGGGGGTCAATCAGCCCCAGCATTTT.

Judged by abundance, this clone is medium-sized (0.01 to 0.1%). This sequence joins TRBV19 and TRBJ1-2, with D possibly being TRBD1 (6 bases). The CDR3 has 13 amino acids. Germline assignment: CDR1 LNHDA and CDR2 SQIVND (reference sequence). Trimming removed 3 bases from V and 2 bases from J, with 7 bases in between. CDR3: CASSIDRNYGYTF. The CDR3 DNA reads as TGTGCCAGTAGTATCGACAGGAACTATGGCTACACCTTC.

This chain's CDR3 is CASTEEHNQPQHF. CDR3 DNA: TGTGCCAGCACCGAGGAGCACAATCAGCCCCAGCATTTT. The chain links TRBV6-1 to TRBJ1-5; no clear D gene. The CDR3 runs to 13 residues. V was shortened by 7 bases and J by 3 bases, with 10 bases between the two germline ends. Germline assignment: CDR1 MNHNS and CDR2 SASEGT.

The gene calls are TRBV2 and TRBJ2-3; 14 nucleotides match TRBD2. V dropped 3 bases and J dropped 5; count of bases not matched to a gene: 4. CDR1 SNHLY and CDR2 FYNNEI come from the germline V gene. The length of the CDR3 is 16 residues. As DNA, the CDR3 is TGTGCCAGCAGTGACGGACTAGCGGGGGGAGGAGATACGCAGTATTTT. This encodes CASSDGLAGGGDTQYF.

J is TRBJ2-7 and V is TRBV5-1, with TRBD2 identical over 8 bases. Germline values: CDR1 SGHRS, CDR2 YFSETQ. This CDR3 has 14 amino acids. J lost 2 bases, V lost 2 bases, and 3 bases had no gene match. CDR3 region: CASSFQRGPYEQYF. CDR3 in DNA: TGCGCCAGCAGCTTCCAGCGGGGGCCCTACGAGCAGTACTTC.

The V and J genes are TRBV6-6 and TRBJ1-1, with 7 bases that match TRBD1. The CDR3 runs 14 residues. Trimming cost V 7 bases and J 0 bases; bases outside gene matches: 5. Germline CDR1 and CDR2: MNHNY and SVGAGI (reference sequence). Here the CDR3 DNA reads TGTGCCAGCAAGGACAGGTACATGAACACTGAAGCTTTCTTT. It yields the protein CASKDRYMNTEAFF.

In nucleotides, the CDR3 is TGCGCCAGCTCTGACTCTAGCGCCTCCTACGAGCAGTACTTC. It codes for CASSDSSASYEQYF. This chain joins TRBV5-1 and TRBJ2-7; the D gene is possibly TRBD2 (6 bases). Trimming took 7 bases from V and 0 from J, leaving 14 bases between them. The length of the CDR3 is 14 residues. CDR1 is SGHRS, CDR2 YFSETQ, per germline.

The chain links TRBV6-1 to TRBJ2-7, with a tentative D call TRBD1 (5 bases). The CDR3 extends over 13 amino acids. From germline, CDR1 is MNHNS and CDR2 SASEGT. V dropped 6 bases and J dropped 0 bases, with 9 bases sitting between them. The CDR3 spells CASRLDNSYEQYF. The CDR3 DNA reads as TGTGCCAGCAGGCTGGACAACTCCTACGAGCAGTACTTC.

The chain recombines TRBV6-5 with TRBJ2-3, with 12 bases lining up with TRBD2. Germline assignment: CDR1 MNHEY and CDR2 SVGAGI. The V gene end was trimmed by 6 bases and the J gene end by 4 bases; junction bases not matched to a gene: 5. This CDR3 region has 15 residues. The DNA of the CDR3 is TGTGCCAGCAGGGCTAGCGGGGGGGGCGCAGATACGCAGTATTTT. Translation gives CASRASGGGADTQYF.

This chain connects TRBV19 to TRBJ2-1; the match to TRBD1 covers 9 bases. In germline, CDR1 is LNHDA, CDR2 SQIVND (reference sequence). Trimming took 6 bases from V and 5 from J; bases not matched to a gene: 2. The CDR3 is 13 amino acids. CDR3 residues: CASRQGAHNEQFF. CDR3 nucleotides: TGTGCCAGTAGACAGGGGGCCCACAATGAGCAGTTCTTC.

The V call is TRBV20-1, the J call TRBJ1-1; D is possibly TRBD1 (5 bases). Germline CDR1 DFQATT, CDR2 SNEGSKA (reference sequence). This CDR3 contains 11 residues. Trimming pared 5 bases from V and 8 bases from J, leaving 12 bases between. CDR3 residues: CSAQTEAEAFF. CDR3 coding DNA: TGCAGTGCTCAGACAGAGGCCGAAGCTTTCTTT.

This clone came up once. This chain joins TRBV19 and TRBJ1-5, with D uncertain. Germline V gene lookup returns CDR1 LNHDA and CDR2 SQIVND (reference sequence). Trimming left V 3 bases short and J 0 bases short, with 15 bases between. The CDR3 has 17 amino acids. The CDR3 nucleotides are TGTGCCAGTAGTATCGCCGGGTCCGGGGTTAGCAATCAGCCCCAGCATTTT. It yields the protein CASSIAGSGVSNQPQHF.

J is TRBJ1-2 and V is TRBV5-8; TRBD1 is a possible D gene (5 bases). Trimming shortened V by 4 bases and J by 5 bases, and 12 bases separated the two germline ends. The length of the CDR3 is 13 residues. Germline-derived CDR1 and CDR2 are SGHTS and YDEGEE. CDR3 sequence: CASSRTGPYGYTF. DNA for the CDR3: TGTGCCAGCAGCCGAACAGGTCCATATGGCTACACCTTC. Drawing the rest from reference TRBV5-8 and TRBJ1-2, the complete variable domain is EAGVTQSPTHLIKTRGQQATLRCSPISGHTSVYWYQQALGLGLQFLLWYDEGEERNRGNFPPRFSGRQFPNYSSELNVNALELEDSALYLCASSRTGPYGYTFGSGTRLTVV.

The chain joins TRBV27 to TRBJ2-5; possibly TRBD1 for D (6 bases). The assigned J gene may be wrong: the sequence end matches TRBJ2-7 better. CDR1 and CDR2 from the germline V gene are MNHEY and SMNVEV (reference sequence). The CDR3 covers 15 residues. The CDR3 reads CASSQPRQAAYEQYF. In DNA form, the CDR3 reads TGTGCCAGCAGTCAACCCCGACAGGCCGCCTACGAGCAGTACTTC.

This clone was counted only a few times. The J gene is TRBJ1-2, the V gene TRBV6-1; 9 bases agree with TRBD1. CDR1 MNHNS and CDR2 SASEGT come from the germline V gene. The length of the CDR3 is 14 residues. V trimming: 3 bases; J trimming: 9 bases; junction bases outside the gene matches: 8. Written as DNA, the CDR3 is TGTGCCAGCAGTGAGGGGACAGGGCCCCTACGCTACACCTTC. The encoded protein is CASSEGTGPLRYTF.

As concerns this clone: Because the CDR3's place on the DNA is in doubt, the DNA is left out and the CDR3 is given as listed by TCRdb. This chain links TRBV7-6 with TRBJ2-2; the DNA was not used to check the table's D call, TRBD2. With termini counted, the CDR3 has 14 amino acids. Germline CDR1 SGHVS, CDR2 FNYEAQ. This chain's CDR3 is CASQLTFGAGELFF.

This chain links TRBV19 with TRBJ2-3, with TRBD2 matching over 8 bases. The germline V gene encodes CDR1 LNHDA and CDR2 SQIVND (reference sequence). Unmatched junction bases numbered 13, after V lost 6 bases and J lost 5 bases. The CDR3 length is 16 residues. In DNA form, the CDR3 reads TGTGCCAGTAGCCCCGGTTTAGCGGGGACTGGAGATACGCAGTATTTT. Residues: CASSPGLAGTGDTQYF.

This sequence joins TRBV7-9 and TRBJ2-7; D unclear. Trimming stripped 5 bases from V and 6 bases from J, with 11 bases between. This CDR3 is 12 amino acids long. Germline lookup yields CDR1 SEHNR and CDR2 FQNEAQ (reference sequence). The CDR3 DNA reads TGTGCCAGCAGCCCCCTGGGCGTCGAGCAGTACTTC. It codes for CASSPLGVEQYF.

The CDR3: CASSYSWGQNYGYTF. The DNA for the CDR3 is TGTGCCAGCAGTTACTCGTGGGGGCAAAACTATGGCTACACCTTC. The chain joins TRBV6-5 to TRBJ1-2, with a tentative D call TRBD1 (6 bases). The CDR3 runs 15 residues. The V gene's germline CDR1 is MNHEY and CDR2 SVGAGI. Trimming pared 0 bases from V and 2 bases from J, leaving 10 bases between.

The rearrangement uses TRBV6-5 and TRBJ1-1, with D possibly matching TRBD1 (6 bases). Germline CDR1 reads MNHEY; CDR2 reads SVGAGI. The CDR3 has 14 amino acids. The V end was cut by 6 bases, the J end by 1 base, with 12 bases between. The CDR3 DNA reads TGTGCCAGCAGGTACGGGACAACGAACACTGAAGCTTTCTTT. It encodes CASRYGTTNTEAFF.